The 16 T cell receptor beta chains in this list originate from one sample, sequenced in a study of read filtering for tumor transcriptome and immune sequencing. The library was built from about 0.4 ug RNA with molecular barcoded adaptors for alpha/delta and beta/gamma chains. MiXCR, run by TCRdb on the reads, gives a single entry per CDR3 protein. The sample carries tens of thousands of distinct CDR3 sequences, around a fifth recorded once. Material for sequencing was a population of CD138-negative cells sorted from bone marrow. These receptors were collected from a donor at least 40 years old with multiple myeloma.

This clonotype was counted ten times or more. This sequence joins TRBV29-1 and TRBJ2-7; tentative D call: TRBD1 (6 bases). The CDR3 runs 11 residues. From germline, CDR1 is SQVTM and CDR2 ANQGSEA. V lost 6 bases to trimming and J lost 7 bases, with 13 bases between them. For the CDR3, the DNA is TGCAGCGTGGGACAACTGTCGGAGCAGTACTTC. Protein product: CSVGQLSEQYF.

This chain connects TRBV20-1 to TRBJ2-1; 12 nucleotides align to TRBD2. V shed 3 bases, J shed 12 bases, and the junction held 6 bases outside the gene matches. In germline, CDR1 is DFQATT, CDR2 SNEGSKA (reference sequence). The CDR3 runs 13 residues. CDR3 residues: CSASTSGGKAQFF. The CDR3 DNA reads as TGCAGTGCTAGTACTAGCGGGGGGAAGGCGCAGTTCTTC.

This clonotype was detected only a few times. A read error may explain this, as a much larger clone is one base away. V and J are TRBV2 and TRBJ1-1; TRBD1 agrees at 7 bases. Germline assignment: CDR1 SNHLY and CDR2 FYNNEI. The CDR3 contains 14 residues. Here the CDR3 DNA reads TGTGCCAGCGGGAGACAGGGCCTGAAAACTGAAGCTCTCTTT. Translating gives CASGRQGLKTEALF.

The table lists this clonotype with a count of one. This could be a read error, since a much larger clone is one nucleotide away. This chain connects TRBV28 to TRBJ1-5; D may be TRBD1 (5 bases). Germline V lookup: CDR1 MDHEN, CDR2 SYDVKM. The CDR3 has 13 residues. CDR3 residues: CTSSLFQGQPQHF. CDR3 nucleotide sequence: TGTACCAGCAGTTTATTCCAGGGCCAGCCCCAGCATTTT.

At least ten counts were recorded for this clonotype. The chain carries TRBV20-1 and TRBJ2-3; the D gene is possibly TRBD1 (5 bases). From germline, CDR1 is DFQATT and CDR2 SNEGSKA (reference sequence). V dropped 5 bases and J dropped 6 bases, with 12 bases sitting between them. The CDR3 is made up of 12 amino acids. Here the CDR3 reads CSAPKGRDTQYF. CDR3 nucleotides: TGCAGTGCTCCCAAGGGGCGGGATACGCAGTATTTT.

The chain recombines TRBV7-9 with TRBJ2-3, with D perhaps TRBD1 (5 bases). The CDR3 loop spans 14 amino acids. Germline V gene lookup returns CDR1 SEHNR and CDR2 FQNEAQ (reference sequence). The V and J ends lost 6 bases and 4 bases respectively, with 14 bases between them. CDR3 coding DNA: TGTGCCAGCAGTCGGTTCAGGGATTCAGATACGCAGTATTTT. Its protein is CASSRFRDSDTQYF.

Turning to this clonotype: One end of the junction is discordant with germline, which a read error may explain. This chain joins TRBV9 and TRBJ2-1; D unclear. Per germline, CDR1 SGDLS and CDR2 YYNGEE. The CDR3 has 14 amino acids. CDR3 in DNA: TGTGCCAGCAGCGTAGGGACGCAAGACAACGAGCAGATCTTC. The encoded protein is CASSVGTQDNEQIF. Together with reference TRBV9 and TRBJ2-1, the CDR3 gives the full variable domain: DSGVTQTPKHLITATGQRVTLRCSPRSGDLSVYWYQQSLDQGLQFLIQYYNGEERAKGNILERFSAQQFPDLHSELNLSSLELGDSALYFCASSVGTQDNEQIFGPGTRLTVL.

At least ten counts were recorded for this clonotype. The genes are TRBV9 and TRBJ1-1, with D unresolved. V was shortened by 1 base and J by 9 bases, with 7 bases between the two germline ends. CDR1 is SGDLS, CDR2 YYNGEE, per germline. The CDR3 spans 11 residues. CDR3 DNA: TGTGCCAGCAGCGTACTAACCCAAGCTTTCTTT. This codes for CASSVLTQAFF.

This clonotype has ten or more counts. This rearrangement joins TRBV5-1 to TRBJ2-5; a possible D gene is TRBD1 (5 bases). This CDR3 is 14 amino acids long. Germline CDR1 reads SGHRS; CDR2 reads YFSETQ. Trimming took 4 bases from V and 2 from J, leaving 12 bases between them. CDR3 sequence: CASSKDTQQETQYF. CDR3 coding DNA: TGCGCCAGCAGCAAGGACACCCAACAAGAGACCCAGTACTTC.

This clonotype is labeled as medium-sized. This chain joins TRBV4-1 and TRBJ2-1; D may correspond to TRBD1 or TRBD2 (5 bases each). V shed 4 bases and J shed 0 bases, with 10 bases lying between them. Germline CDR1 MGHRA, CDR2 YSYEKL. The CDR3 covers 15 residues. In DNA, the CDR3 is TGCGCCAGCAGCCGGGACGCGCTCTCCTACAATGAGCAGTTCTTC. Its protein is CASSRDALSYNEQFF.

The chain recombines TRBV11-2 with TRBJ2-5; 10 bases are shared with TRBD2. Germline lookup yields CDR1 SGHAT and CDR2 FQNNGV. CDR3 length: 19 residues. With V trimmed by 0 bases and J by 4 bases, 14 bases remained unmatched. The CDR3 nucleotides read TGTGCCAGCAGCTTAGAGGGTGTGCTAGCGGGGGTAATCATAGAGACCCAGTACTTC. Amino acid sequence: CASSLEGVLAGVIIETQYF. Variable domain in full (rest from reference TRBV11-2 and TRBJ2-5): EAGVAQSPRYKIIEKRQSVAFWCNPISGHATLYWYQQILGQGPKLLIQFQNNGVVDDSQLPKDRFSAERLKGVDSTLKIQPAKLEDSAVYLCASSLEGVLAGVIIETQYFGPGTRLLVL.

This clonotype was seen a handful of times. CDR3: CASSLVIGTAPSLAKNIQYF. In nucleotides, the CDR3 is TGTGCCAGCAGCTTAGTTATCGGGACAGCCCCTTCTCTAGCCAAAAACATTCAGTACTTC. The chain carries TRBV7-2 and TRBJ2-4; 7 bases line up with TRBD1. The CDR3 loop spans 20 amino acids. Trimming took 1 base from V and 0 from J; bases not matched to a gene: 15. Germline lookup yields CDR1 SGHTA and CDR2 FQGNSA.

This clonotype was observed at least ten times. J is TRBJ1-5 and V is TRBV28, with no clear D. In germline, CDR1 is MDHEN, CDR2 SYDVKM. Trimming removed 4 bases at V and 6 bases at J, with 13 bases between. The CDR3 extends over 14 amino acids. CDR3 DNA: TGTGCCAGCAGTTCAAGGCGCCAGTTTCAGCCCCAGCATTTT. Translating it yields CASSSRRQFQPQHF.

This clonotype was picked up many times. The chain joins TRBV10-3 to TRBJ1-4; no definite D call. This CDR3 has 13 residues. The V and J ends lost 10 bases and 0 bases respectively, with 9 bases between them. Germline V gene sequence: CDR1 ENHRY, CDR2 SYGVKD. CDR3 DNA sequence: TGTGCCACGGGCGGGACAACTAATGAAAAACTGTTTTTT. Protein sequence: CATGGTTNEKLFF.

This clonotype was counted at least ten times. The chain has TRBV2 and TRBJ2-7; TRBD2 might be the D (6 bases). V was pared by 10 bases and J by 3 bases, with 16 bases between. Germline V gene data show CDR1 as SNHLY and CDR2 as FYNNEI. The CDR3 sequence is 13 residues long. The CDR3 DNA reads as TGTGCCACCCGACCGACGGGGGTCTACGAGCAGTACTTC. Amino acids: CATRPTGVYEQYF.

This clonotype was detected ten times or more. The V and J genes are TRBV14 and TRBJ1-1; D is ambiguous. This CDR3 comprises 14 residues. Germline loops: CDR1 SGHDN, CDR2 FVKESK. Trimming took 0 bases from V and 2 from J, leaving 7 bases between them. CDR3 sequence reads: CASSQDWGNTEAFF. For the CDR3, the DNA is TGTGCCAGCAGCCAAGATTGGGGAAACACTGAAGCTTTCTTT.